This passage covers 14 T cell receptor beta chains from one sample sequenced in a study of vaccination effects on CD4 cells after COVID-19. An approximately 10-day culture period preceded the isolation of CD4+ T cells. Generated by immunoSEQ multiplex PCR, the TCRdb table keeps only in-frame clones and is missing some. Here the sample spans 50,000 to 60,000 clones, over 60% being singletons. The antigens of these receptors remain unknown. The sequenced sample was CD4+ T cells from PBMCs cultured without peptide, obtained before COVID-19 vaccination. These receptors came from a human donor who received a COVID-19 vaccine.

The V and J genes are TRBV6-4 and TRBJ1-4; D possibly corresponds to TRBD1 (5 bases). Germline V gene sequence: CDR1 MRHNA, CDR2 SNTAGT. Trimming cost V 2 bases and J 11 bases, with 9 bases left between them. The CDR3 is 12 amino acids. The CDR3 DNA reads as TGTGCCAGCAGTGACCAGGGCGGGAAACTGTTTTTT. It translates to CASSDQGGKLFF.

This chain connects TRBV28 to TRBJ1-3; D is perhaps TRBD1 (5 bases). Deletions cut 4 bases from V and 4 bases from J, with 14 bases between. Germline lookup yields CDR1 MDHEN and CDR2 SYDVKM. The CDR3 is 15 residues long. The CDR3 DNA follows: TGTGCCAGCAGTTCCTCCGGGACCACGGGAAACACCATATATTTT. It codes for CASSSSGTTGNTIYF.

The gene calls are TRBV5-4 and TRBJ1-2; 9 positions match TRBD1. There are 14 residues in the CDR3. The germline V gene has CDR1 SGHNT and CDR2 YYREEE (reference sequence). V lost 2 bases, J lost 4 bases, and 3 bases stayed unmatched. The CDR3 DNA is TGTGCCAGCAGCTTAACAGGGGGCGGCTATGGCTACACCTTC. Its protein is CASSLTGGGYGYTF.

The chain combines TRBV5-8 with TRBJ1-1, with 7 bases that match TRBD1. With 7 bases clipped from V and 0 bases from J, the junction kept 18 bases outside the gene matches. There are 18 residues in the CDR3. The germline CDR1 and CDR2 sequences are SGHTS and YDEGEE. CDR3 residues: CASPRLGQRHDMNTEAFF. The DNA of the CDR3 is TGTGCCAGCCCTCGACTGGGACAGCGACATGACATGAACACTGAAGCTTTCTTT.

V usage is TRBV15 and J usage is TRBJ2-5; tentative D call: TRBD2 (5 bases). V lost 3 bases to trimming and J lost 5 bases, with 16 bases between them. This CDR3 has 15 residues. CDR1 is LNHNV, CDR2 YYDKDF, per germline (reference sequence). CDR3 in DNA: TGTGCCACCAGCAGTGTACACGGGATCAGGGAGACCCAGTACTTC. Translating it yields CATSSVHGIRETQYF.

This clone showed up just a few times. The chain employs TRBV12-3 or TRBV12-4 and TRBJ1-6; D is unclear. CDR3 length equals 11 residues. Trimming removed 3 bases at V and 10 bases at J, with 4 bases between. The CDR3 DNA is TGTGCCAGCAGTTTCTGGTCACCCCTCCACTTT. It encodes CASSFWSPLHF.

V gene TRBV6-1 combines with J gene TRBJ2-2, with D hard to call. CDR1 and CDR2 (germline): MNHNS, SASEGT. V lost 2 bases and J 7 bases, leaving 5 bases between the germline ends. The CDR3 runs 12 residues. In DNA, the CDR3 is TGTGCCAGCAGTGAACGCGTCGGGGAGCTGTTTTTT. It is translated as CASSERVGELFF.

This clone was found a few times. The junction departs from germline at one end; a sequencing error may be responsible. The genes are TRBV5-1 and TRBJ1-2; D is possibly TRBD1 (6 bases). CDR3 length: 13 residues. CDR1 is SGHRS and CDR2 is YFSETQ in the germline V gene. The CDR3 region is CASSERGDGYDSF. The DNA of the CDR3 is TGCGCCAGCAGCGAAAGGGGGGACGGCTACGACTCCTTC.

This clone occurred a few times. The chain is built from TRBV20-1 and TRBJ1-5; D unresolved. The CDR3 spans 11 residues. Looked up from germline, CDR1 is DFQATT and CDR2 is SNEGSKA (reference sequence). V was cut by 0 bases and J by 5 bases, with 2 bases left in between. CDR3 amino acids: CSARDHQPQHF. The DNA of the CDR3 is TGCAGTGCTAGAGATCATCAGCCCCAGCATTTT.

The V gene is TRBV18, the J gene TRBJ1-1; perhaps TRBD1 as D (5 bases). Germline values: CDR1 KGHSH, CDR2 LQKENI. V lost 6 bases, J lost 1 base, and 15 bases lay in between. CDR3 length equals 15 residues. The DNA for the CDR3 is TGTGCCAGCTCGGATACACGACAGACGAACACTGAAGCTTTCTTT. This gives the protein CASSDTRQTNTEAFF.

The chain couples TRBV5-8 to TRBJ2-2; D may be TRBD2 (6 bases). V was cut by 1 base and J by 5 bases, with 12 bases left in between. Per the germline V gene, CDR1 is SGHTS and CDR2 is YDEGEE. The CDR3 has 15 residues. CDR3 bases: TGTGCCAGCAGCTTGTCCAGGGCGGGAACCGGGGAGCTGTTTTTT. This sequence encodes CASSLSRAGTGELFF.

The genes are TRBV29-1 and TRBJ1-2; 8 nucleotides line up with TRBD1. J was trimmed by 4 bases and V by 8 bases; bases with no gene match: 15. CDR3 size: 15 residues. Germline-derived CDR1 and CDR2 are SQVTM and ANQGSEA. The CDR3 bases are TGCAGCTCTACCCAATTTTCAGGGGGCAGCTATGGCTACACCTTC. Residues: CSSTQFSGGSYGYTF.

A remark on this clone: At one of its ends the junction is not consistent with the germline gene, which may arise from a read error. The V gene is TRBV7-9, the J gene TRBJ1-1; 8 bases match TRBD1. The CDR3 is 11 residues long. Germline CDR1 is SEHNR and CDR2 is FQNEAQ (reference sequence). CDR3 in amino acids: CASSLGQDGTF. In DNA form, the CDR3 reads TGTGCCAGCAGCTTGGGACAGGATGGGACTTTT.

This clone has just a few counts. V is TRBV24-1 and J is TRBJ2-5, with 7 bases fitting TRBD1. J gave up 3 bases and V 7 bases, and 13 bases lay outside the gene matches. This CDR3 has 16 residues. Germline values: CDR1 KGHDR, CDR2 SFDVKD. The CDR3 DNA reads TGTGCCACCAGCGCCCCAGGGGGTCTTTTCGAAGAGACCCAGTACTTC. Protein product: CATSAPGGLFEETQYF.